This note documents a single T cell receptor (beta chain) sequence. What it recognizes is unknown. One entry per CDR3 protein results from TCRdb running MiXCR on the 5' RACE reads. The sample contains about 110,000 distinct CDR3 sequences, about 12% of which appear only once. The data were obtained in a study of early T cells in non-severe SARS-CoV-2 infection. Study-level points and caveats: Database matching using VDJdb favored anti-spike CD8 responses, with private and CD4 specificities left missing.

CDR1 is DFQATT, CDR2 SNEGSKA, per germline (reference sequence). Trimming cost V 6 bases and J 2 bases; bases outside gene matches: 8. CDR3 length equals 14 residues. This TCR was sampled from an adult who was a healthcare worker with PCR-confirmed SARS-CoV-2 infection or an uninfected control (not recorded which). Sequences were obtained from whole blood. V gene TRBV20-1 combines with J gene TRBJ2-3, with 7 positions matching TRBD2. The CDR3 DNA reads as TGCAGTGCCGAGCGGGATTCCTTCACAGATACGCAGTATTTT. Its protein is CSAERDSFTDTQYF.